This note documents a single TCR beta chain sequence. In the original processing: Estimates of nucleated cell counts were drawn from the amplification of reference gene primers. The data were produced by immunoSEQ multiplex PCR, yet TCRdb's version contains in-frame clones alone and is incomplete. V and J calls and clone size come straight from that table; D and trimming were deduced from the DNA. Among under 20,000 clones, 65% to 85% were seen once, and the ten largest hold about a tenth. The sample originates from a study of blood T cell repertoires in COVID-19. At the level of the study: Material from acute and convalescent COVID-19 was sourced from the United States, Italy and Spain. PBMCs, B-cell-depleted T cells, or T cells were the source of the cDNA or gDNA that made up the material.

CDR3 length: 15 amino acids. The V and J ends lost 4 bases and 0 bases respectively, with 11 bases between them. The germline V gene encodes CDR1 LGHDT and CDR2 YNNKEL (reference sequence). This clonotype was sampled from a human donor in a cohort sampled during active COVID-19. V usage is TRBV3-1 (or the pseudogene TRBV3-2) and J usage is TRBJ2-3; D remains unclear. What was sequenced was peripheral blood. The CDR3 reads CASSLSRPSTDTQYF. The CDR3 DNA is TGTGCCAGCAGCCTTAGCCGACCTAGCACAGATACGCAGTATTTT.